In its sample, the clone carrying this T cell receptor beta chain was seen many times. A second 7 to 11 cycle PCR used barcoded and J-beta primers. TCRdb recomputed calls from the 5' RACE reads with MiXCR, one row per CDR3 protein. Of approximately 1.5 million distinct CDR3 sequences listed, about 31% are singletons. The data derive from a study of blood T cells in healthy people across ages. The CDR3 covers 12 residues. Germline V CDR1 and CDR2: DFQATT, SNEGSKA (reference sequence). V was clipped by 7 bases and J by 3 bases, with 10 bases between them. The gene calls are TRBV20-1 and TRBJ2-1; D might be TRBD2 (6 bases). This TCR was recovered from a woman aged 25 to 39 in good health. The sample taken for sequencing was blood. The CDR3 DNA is TGCAGTGTACCCGGGGGCTACAATGAGCAGTTCTTC. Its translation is CSVPGGYNEQFF.